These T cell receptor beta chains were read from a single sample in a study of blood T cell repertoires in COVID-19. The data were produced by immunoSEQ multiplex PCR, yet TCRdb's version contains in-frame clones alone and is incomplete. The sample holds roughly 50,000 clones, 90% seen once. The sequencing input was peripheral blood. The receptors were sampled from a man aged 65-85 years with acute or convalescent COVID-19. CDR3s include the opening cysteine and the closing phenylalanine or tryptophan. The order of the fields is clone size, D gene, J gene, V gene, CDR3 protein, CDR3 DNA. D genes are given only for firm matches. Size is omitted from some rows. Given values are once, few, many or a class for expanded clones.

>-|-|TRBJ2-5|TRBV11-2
CASRGQRDTYQETQYF
TGTGCCAGCAGAGGACAGCGCGATACCTACCAAGAGACCCAGTACTTC
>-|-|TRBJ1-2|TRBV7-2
CASSLSGGDYGYTF
TGTGCCAGCAGCTTAAGTGGAGGAGACTATGGCTACACCTTC
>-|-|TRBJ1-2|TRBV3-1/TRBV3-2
CASSQPGGYTF
TGTGCCAGCAGCCAACCGGGTGGCTACACCTTC
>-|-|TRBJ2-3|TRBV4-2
CASSQDRVGLVRTDTQYF
TGTGCCAGCAGCCAAGACCGTGTTGGCCTAGTTCGCACAGATACGCAGTATTTT
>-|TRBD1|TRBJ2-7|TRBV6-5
CASSYDRGLSYEQYF
TGTGCCAGCAGTTACGACAGGGGGTTATCCTACGAGCAGTACTTC
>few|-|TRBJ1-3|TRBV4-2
CASSQDQGLAGNTIYF
TGTGCCAGCAGCCAAGATCAGGGTCTGGCTGGAAACACCATATATTTT
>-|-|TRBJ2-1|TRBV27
CASSFQGLGQFF
TGTGCCAGCAGTTTCCAGGGCCTTGGGCAGTTCTTC
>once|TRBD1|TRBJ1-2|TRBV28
CASSLTRPHRGGYGYTF
TGTGCCAGCAGTTTAACAAGGCCGCACAGGGGTGGCTATGGCTACACCTTC
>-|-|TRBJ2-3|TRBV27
CASSPELGQTDTQYF
TGTGCCAGCAGTCCCGAACTAGGTCAGACAGATACGCAGTATTTT
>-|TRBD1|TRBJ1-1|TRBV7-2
CASSGQGALNTEAFF
TGTGCCAGCAGTGGGCAGGGGGCCCTGAACACTGAAGCTTTCTTT
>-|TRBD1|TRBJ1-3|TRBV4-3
CASSQDRTGAGNTIYF
TGCGCCAGCAGCCAAGATAGGACAGGGGCTGGAAACACCATATATTTT
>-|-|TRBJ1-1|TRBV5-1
CASSSRVNTEAFF
TGCGCCAGCAGCTCCAGGGTGAACACTGAAGCTTTCTTT
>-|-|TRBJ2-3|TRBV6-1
CASSDPWTDTDTQYF
TGTGCCAGCAGTGACCCGTGGACAGACACAGATACGCAGTATTTT
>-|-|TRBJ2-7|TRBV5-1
CASSSPTHAEQYF
TGCGCCAGCAGCTCTCCGACACATGCCGAGCAGTACTTC
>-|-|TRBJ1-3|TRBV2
CASSVGRGDTIYF
TGTGCCAGCAGTGTGGGCAGGGGAGACACCATATATTTT
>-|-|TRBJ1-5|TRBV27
CASRKGVGNQPQHF
TGTGCCAGCAGGAAGGGGGTAGGGAATCAGCCCCAGCATTTT
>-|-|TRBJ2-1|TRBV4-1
CASSRIQGTYNEQFF
TGCGCCAGCAGCCGCATACAGGGCACCTACAATGAGCAGTTCTTC
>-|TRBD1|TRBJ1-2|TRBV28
CASVSLFGVWDRSNYGYTF
TGTGCCAGCGTCAGCCTGTTCGGGGTTTGGGACAGGAGTAACTATGGCTACACCTTC
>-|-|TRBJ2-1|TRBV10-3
CAIGQIAYNEQFF
TGTGCCATTGGACAGATCGCCTACAATGAGCAGTTCTTC
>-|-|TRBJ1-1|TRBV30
CAWSVLVNTEAFF
TGTGCCTGGAGTGTACTGGTGAACACTGAAGCTTTCTTT
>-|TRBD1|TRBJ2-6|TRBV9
CASSTRTGPRGANVLTF
TGTGCCAGCAGCACCCGGACAGGCCCTCGTGGGGCCAACGTCCTGACTTTC
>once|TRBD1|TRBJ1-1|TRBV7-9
CASSSPGQGAIAFF
TGTGCCAGCAGCTCTCCGGGACAGGGGGCTATAGCTTTCTTT
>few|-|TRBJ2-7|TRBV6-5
CASSYLPSGNVNAQYF
TGTGCCAGCAGTTACTTGCCCTCGGGGAATGTAAATGCGCAGTACTTC
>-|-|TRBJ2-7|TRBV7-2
CASSSQNSYEQYF
TGTGCCAGCAGCTCGCAAAACAGTTACGAGCAGTACTTC
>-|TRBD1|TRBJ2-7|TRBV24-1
CATSDVDRRSSYEQYF
TGTGCCACCAGTGATGTGGACAGGAGAAGCTCCTACGAGCAGTACTTC
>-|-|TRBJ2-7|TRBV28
CASSLGPAYEQYF
TGTGCCAGCAGTTTGGGCCCTGCCTACGAGCAGTACTTC
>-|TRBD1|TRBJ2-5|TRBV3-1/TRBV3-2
CASSQDRTGRETQYF
TGTGCCAGCAGCCAAGATAGGACAGGCAGAGAGACCCAGTACTTC
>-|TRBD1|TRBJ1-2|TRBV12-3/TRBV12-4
CASSLYTGGGYTF
TGTGCCAGCAGTTTATACACAGGGGGTGGCTACACCTTC
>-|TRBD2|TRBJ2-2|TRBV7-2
CASSPRTSGGYTGELFF
TGTGCCAGCAGCCCCCGGACTAGCGGGGGCTATACCGGGGAGCTGTTTTTT
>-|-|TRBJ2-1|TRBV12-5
CASGVQGSSYNGQFF
TGTGCTAGTGGGGTACAGGGAAGCTCCTACAATGGGCAGTTCTTC
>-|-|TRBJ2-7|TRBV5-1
CASSLGPGENYEQYF
TGCGCCAGCAGCTTGGGTCCAGGGGAAAACTACGAGCAGTACTTC
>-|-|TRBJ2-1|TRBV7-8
CASSSLRGEQFF
TGTGCCAGCAGCTCCCTTAGAGGAGAGCAGTTCTTC
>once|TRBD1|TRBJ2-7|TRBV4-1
CASSQESGQGPSSYEQYF
TGCGCCAGCAGCCAAGAAAGCGGACAGGGGCCGAGCTCCTACGAGCAGTACTTC
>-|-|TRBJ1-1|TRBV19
CASSIGNRNTEAFF
TGTGCCAGTAGTATAGGGAACAGGAACACTGAAGCTTTCTTT
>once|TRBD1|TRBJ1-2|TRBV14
CASSQLTGGNYGYTF
TGTGCCAGCAGCCAGTTGACAGGGGGCAACTATGGCTACACCTTC